This T cell receptor beta chain was sequenced in a study of T cells in Graves' hyperthyroidism and ophthalmopathy. This clonotype has ten or more counts. Over 9 ml of fresh peripheral blood supplied the PBMCs. Amplification of TCR beta CDR3 regions used RNA as the template. The TCR CDR3 was amplified in a first-round RT-PCR using the HTBI primer set. TCRdb reanalysed the multiplex PCR reads using MiXCR and keeps one entry per CDR3 protein. The sample comprises 600,000 to 700,000 distinct CDR3 sequences, over 12% of which are singletons, and approximately 4.2% rests with the top ten. The sequence was obtained from a woman aged 40 to 50 with Graves' ophthalmopathy. Sequencing input: blood.

The CDR3 DNA follows: TGTGCCAGCAGCCGGGAAGGACAGATCCAAAATCAGCCCCAGCATTTT. Translation: CASSREGQIQNQPQHF. The J gene is TRBJ1-5, the V gene TRBV6-1; TRBD1 is a possible D gene (6 bases). CDR1 and CDR2 (germline): MNHNS, SASEGT. V lost 6 bases, J lost 4 bases, and 19 bases lay in between. The CDR3 loop spans 16 amino acids.